This entry lists 3 T cell receptor beta chains sequenced from one sample in a study of blood T cell repertoires in COVID-19. TCRdb's table, derived via immunoSEQ multiplex PCR, lists solely in-frame clones and lacks some. The profile shows tens of thousands of clones, approximately 93% of them singletons. The sequencing input was peripheral blood. Receptors originate from a middle-aged man with active COVID-19.

This chain uses TRBV7-9 with TRBJ2-3; D may be TRBD2 (7 bases). The germline V gene has CDR1 SEHNR and CDR2 FQNEAQ (reference sequence). The V gene lost 2 bases and the J gene lost 3 bases, with 15 bases spanning the gap. The CDR3 totals 16 residues. This CDR3 reads CASSLSRGAITDTQYF. The CDR3 nucleotides are TGTGCCAGCAGCTTAAGTCGGGGGGCCATTACAGATACGCAGTATTTT. The full variable domain, with the rest looked up from reference TRBV7-9 and TRBJ2-3, is DTGVSQNPRHKITKRGQNVTFRCDPISEHNRLYWYRQTLGQGPEFLTYFQNEAQLEKSRLLSDRFSAERPKGSFSTLEIQRTEQGDSAMYLCASSLSRGAITDTQYFGPGTRLTVL.

This chain's CDR3 is CASSRQGVDEQYF. CDR3 DNA sequence: TGTGCCAGCAGCCGACAGGGGGTCGACGAGCAGTACTTC. The V call is TRBV2, the J call TRBJ2-7, with 9 bases lining up with TRBD1. Germline V gene lookup returns CDR1 SNHLY and CDR2 FYNNEI. This CDR3 has 13 residues. J was trimmed by 5 bases and V by 6 bases; bases with no gene match: 5.

This sequence joins TRBV4-1 and TRBJ2-3, with TRBD2 matching 7 bases. V shed 3 bases, J shed 5 bases, and the junction held 8 bases outside the gene matches. The CDR3 runs 15 residues. Germline V gives CDR1 MGHRA, CDR2 YSYEKL. CDR3 in amino acids: CASSHRTSSRDTQYF. DNA of the CDR3: TGCGCCAGCAGCCACCGGACTAGTTCGAGAGATACGCAGTATTTT.